This T cell receptor (beta chain) originates from a study of cytomegalovirus exposure and HLA in healthy donors. Background on the study: Unique TCRs from HLA-typed donors, 70 million to 85 million of them, were held in an early data release. Overall study findings and caveats: Per a prior analysis, the majority of TCR beta V segments were productive roughly 90% or roughly 30% of the time. Owing to their indistinguishability, certain V segments, notably TRBV6-2 and TRBV6-3, were excluded.

The donors, nominally healthy at sampling, likely had unrecorded immune exposures. Germline values: CDR1 SGDLS, CDR2 YYNGEE. Trimming took 3 bases from V and 8 from J; bases not matched to a gene: 10. The CDR3 has 15 amino acids. The PCR ran on 60 Vbeta and 13 Jbeta primers. Repertoires were generated with immunoSEQ multiplex PCR, while TCRdb's copy carries only in-frame clones and drops some. The sample holds 95,000 to 150,000 clones. Notes on this clone: As yet, its antigen is unknown.

This sequence joins TRBV9 and TRBJ1-2; TRBD1 aligns across 10 bases. The source material was PBMCs. This TCR came from a young man in good health and CMV-seronegative. CDR3 DNA: TGTGCCAGCAGCGCCGGGACAGGGGCACGAATAGGCTACACCTTC. It is translated as CASSAGTGARIGYTF.